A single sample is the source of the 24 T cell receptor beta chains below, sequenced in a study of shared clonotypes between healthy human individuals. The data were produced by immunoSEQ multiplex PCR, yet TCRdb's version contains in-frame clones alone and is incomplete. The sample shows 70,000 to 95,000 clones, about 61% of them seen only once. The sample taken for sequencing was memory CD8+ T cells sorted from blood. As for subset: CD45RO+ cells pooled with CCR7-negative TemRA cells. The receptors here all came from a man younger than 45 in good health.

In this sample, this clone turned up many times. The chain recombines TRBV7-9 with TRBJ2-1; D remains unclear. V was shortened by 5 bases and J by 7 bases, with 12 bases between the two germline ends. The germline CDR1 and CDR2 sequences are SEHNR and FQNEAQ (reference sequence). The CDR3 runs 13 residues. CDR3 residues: CASSVTMGNEQFF. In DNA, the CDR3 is TGTGCCAGCAGCGTAACGATGGGGAATGAGCAGTTCTTC. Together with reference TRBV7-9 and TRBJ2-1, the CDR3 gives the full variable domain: DTGVSQNPRHKITKRGQNVTFRCDPISEHNRLYWYRQTLGQGPEFLTYFQNEAQLEKSRLLSDRFSAERPKGSFSTLEIQRTEQGDSAMYLCASSVTMGNEQFFGPGTRLTVL.

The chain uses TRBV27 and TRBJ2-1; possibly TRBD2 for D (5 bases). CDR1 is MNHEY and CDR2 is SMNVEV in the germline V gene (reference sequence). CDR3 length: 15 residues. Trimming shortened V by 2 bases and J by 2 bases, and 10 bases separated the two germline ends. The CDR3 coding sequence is TGTGCCAGCAGTTTAGCCGGGCGGGCCTACAATGAGCAGTTCTTC. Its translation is CASSLAGRAYNEQFF.

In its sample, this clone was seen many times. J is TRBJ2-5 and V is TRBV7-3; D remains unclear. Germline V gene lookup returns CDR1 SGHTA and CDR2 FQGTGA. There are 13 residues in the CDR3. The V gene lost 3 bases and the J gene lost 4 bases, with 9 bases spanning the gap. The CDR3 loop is CASSLSNLETQYF. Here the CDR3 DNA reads TGTGCCAGCAGCTTGAGCAATTTAGAGACCCAGTACTTC.

The CDR3 loop is CASTIAGGPTDTQYF. CDR3 sequence (DNA): TGTGCCAGCACAATAGCGGGAGGCCCCACAGATACGCAGTATTTT. The chain has TRBV2 and TRBJ2-3, with TRBD2 matching over 10 bases. Germline assignment: CDR1 SNHLY and CDR2 FYNNEI. The CDR3 is made up of 15 amino acids. V trimming: 7 bases; J trimming: 2 bases; junction bases outside the gene matches: 6.

The CDR3 bases are TGTGCCAGCAGTCGACACGCGGGAGTAGGCTACAATGAGCAGTTCTTC. Translated: CASSRHAGVGYNEQFF. The chain has TRBV14 and TRBJ2-1; 7 bases agree with TRBD2. The CDR3 is made up of 16 amino acids. In germline, CDR1 is SGHDN, CDR2 FVKESK. V shed 6 bases, J shed 3 bases, and the junction held 11 bases outside the gene matches. Complete variable domain (other parts from reference TRBV14 and TRBJ2-1): EAGVTQFPSHSVIEKGQTVTLRCDPISGHDNLYWYRRVMGKEIKFLLHFVKESKQDESGMPNNRFLAERTGGTYSTLKVQPAELEDSGVYFCASSRHAGVGYNEQFFGPGTRLTVL.

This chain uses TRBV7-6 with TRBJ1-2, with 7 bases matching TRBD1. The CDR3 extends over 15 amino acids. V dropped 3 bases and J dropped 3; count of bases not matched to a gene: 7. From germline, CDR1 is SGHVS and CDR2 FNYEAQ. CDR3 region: CASSLTGSPDYGYTF. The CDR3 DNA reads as TGTGCCAGCAGCTTGACAGGGTCCCCAGACTATGGCTACACCTTC.

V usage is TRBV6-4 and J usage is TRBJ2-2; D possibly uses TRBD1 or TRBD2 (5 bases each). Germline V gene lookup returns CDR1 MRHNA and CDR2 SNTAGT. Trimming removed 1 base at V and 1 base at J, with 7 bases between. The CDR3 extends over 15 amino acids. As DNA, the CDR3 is TGTGCCAGCAGTGACTTGGGACGGAACACCGGGGAGCTGTTTTTT. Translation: CASSDLGRNTGELFF.

The CDR3 loop is CASSNFRDAEANEQFF. DNA of the CDR3: TGTGCCAGCAGTAACTTCCGGGACGCCGAGGCCAATGAGCAGTTCTTC. V and J are TRBV27 and TRBJ2-1; D may be TRBD1 or TRBD2 (5 bases each). The CDR3 runs to 16 residues. Germline-derived CDR1 and CDR2 are MNHEY and SMNVEV (reference sequence). Trimming pared 5 bases from V and 6 bases from J, leaving 20 bases between.

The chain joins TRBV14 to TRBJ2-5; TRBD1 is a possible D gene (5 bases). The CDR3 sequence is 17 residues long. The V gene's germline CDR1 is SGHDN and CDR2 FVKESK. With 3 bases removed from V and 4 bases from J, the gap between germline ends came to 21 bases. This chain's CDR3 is CASSQSDRRSERETQYF. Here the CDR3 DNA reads TGTGCCAGCAGCCAGAGTGACAGAAGGTCGGAGAGAGAGACCCAGTACTTC.

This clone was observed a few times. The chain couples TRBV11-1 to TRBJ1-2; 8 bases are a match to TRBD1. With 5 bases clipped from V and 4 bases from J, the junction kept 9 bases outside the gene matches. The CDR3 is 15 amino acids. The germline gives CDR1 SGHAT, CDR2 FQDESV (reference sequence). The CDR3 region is CASSPRTGTGYGYTF. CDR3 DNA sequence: TGTGCCAGCAGCCCCCGGACAGGGACGGGCTATGGCTACACCTTC.

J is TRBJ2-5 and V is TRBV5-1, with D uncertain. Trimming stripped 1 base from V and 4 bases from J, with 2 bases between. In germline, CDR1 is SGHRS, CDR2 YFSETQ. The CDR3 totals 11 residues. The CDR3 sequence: CASSLRETQYF. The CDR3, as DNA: TGCGCCAGCAGCTTGCGAGAGACCCAGTACTTC.

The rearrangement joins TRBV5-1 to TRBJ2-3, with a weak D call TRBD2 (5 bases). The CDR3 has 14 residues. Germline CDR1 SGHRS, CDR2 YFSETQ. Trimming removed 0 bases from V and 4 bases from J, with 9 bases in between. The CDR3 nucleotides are TGCGCCAGCAGCTTGGCGGGGAGTCCAGATACGCAGTATTTT. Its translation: CASSLAGSPDTQYF.

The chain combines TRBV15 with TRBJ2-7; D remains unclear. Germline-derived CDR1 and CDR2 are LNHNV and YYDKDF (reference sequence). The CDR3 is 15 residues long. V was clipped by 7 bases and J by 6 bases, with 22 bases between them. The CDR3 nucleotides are TGTGCCACCACCTCCCGAGCTCGCGTGTCCCCCGAGCAGTACTTC. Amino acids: CATTSRARVSPEQYF. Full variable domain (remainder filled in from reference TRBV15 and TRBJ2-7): DAMVIQNPRYQVTQFGKPVTLSCSQTLNHNVMYWYQQKSSQAPKLLFHYYDKDFNNEADTPDNFQSRRPNTSFCFLDIRSPGLGDTAMYLCATTSRARVSPEQYFGPGTRLTVT.

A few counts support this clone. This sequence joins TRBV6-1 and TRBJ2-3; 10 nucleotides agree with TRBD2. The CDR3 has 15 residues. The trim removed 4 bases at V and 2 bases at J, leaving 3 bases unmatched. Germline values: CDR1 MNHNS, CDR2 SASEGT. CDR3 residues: CASSVGLAHTDTQYF. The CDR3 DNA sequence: TGTGCCAGCAGTGTGGGACTAGCGCACACAGATACGCAGTATTTT.

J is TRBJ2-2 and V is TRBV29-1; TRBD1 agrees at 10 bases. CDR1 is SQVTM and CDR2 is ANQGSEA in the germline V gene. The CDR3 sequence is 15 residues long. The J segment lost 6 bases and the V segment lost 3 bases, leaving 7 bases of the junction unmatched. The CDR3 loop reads CSVDGTGVDAGELFF. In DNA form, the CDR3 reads TGCAGCGTTGACGGGACAGGGGTGGATGCCGGGGAGCTGTTTTTT.

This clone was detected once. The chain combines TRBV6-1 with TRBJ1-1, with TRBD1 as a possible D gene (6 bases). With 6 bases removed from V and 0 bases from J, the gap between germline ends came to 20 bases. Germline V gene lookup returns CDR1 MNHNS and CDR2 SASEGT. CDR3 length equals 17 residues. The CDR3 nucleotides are TGTGCCAGCAGGGAAAGAGACAGGCGATTTATGAACACTGAAGCTTTCTTT. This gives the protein CASRERDRRFMNTEAFF.

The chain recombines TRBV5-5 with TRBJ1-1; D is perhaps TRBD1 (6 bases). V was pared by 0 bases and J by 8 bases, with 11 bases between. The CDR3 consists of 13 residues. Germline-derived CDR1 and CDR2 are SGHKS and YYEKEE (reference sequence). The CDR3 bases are TGTGCCAGCAGCTTGGACGGACAGCTAGAAGCTTTCTTT. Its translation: CASSLDGQLEAFF.

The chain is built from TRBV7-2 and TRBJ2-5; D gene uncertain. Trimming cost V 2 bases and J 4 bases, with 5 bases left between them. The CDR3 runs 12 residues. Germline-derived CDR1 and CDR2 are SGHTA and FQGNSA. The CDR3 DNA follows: TGTGCCAGCAGCTTACATAGAGAGACCCAGTACTTC. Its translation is CASSLHRETQYF.

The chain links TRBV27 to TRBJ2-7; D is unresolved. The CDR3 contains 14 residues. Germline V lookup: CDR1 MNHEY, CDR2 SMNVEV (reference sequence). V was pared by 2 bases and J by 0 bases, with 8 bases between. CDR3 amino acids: CASSLIYGSYEQYF. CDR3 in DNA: TGTGCCAGCAGTTTAATTTACGGCTCCTACGAGCAGTACTTC.

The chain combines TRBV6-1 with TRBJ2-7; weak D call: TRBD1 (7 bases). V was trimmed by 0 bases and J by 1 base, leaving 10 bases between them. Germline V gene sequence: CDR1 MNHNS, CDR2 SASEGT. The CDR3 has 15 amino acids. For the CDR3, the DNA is TGTGCCAGCAGTGAAGCGCCAGGGGGGTCCTACGAGCAGTACTTC. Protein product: CASSEAPGGSYEQYF.

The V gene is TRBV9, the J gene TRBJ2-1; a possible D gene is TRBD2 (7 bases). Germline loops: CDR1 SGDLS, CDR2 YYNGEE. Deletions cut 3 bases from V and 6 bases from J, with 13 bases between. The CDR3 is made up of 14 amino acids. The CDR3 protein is CASSEGGVVNEQFF. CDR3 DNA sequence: TGTGCCAGCAGCGAAGGGGGGGTGGTCAATGAGCAGTTCTTC.

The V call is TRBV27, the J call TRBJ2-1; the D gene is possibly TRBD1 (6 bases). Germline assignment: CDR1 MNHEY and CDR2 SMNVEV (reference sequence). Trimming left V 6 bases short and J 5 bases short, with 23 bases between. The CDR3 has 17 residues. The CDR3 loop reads CASSILTGLGDHNEQFF. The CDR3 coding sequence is TGTGCCAGCAGCATTCTGACAGGCCTCGGAGATCACAATGAGCAGTTCTTC.

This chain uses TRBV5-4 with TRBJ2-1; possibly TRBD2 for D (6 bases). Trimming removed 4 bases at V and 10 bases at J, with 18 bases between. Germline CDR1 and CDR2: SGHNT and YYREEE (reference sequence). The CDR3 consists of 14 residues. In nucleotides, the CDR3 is TGTGCCAGCAGCCCCTCGGCGGGGAGTGGGGAGCAGTTCTTC. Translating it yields CASSPSAGSGEQFF.

CDR3 amino acids: CASSSPGVGLYEQYF. CDR3 DNA: TGTGCCAGCAGCTCACCGGGAGTCGGGCTCTACGAGCAGTACTTC. V usage is TRBV5-5 and J usage is TRBJ2-7; maybe TRBD2 (6 bases). Germline V gene lookup returns CDR1 SGHKS and CDR2 YYEKEE (reference sequence). V was pared by 3 bases and J by 3 bases, with 16 bases between. The CDR3 loop spans 15 amino acids.